This T cell receptor (beta chain) originates from a study of OX40 agonist ivuxolimab in advanced cancers. Regarding the complete study: Ivuxolimab, which targeted the costimulatory receptor OX40 (CD134), was an agonistic, fully human IgG2 monoclonal antibody. Intravenous ivuxolimab was administered to patients every 2 weeks at six dose levels: 0.01, 0.1, 0.3, 1.5, 3 and 10 mg/kg. Among the 52 dose-escalation patients, approximately 20 had hepatocellular carcinoma, roughly 15 melanoma, 9 renal cell carcinoma and 9 head and neck cancer. A male proportion of about 79% and a mean age of approximately 62 years, ranging from roughly 23 to 79, were recorded for the dose-escalation cohort. Prior anti-PD-1, anti-PD-L1 or anti-CTLA-4 therapy was permitted, and checkpoint inhibitors had been received by less than 45% of dose-escalation patients. Partial responses occurred in three dose-escalation patients: two with cutaneous melanoma and one with hepatocellular carcinoma. The point of sequencing TCRbeta in the periphery was to test whether ivuxolimab changed TCR sequence diversity and drove clonal T-cell expansion. The monotherapy dose-escalation portion (N = 52 patients) of the phase I ivuxolimab trial is reported in the paper. Broad study findings and their caveats: At doses from 0.1 to 3.0 mg/kg, clonal expansion was seen in both CD4+ and CD8+ blood T cells between baseline and week 6. In partial responders in the 0.1-3.0 mg/kg groups, normalized peripheral clonal expansion was found to be among the lowest, especially among CD8+ T cells. After ivuxolimab, CD8+ T cells had more expanded clones than CD4+ T cells on average. Which antigens the clonally expanded peripheral T cells were specific for was not determined. Low levels of normalized T-cell clonal expansion were also seen in some nonresponding patients.

The trial excluded patients who had a history of autoimmune disease or were on systemic immunosuppression. Peripheral blood for TCR sequencing was drawn from every dose cohort at baseline, at cycle 4 day 1 and at cycle 7 day 1. Samples came from an open-label, multicenter, first-in-human phase I dose-escalation trial of ivuxolimab. Adults with locally advanced or metastatic melanoma, renal cell, hepatocellular, or head and neck squamous cell carcinoma were enrolled in the trial. Before TCR sequencing, CD4+ T cells and CD8+ T cells were sorted from peripheral blood as separate populations. The CDR3 spans 15 residues, from the cysteine through the phenylalanine. The entry retains the CDR3 DNA only, 45 bases that are in frame from base 1. V loses 1 base at its end and J loses 5 bases; junction bases beyond the gene matches: 5. According to the germline V gene, CDR1 reads LGHNA and CDR2 reads YSLEER.

For sequencing of the TCRbeta CDR3 region, genomic DNA was extracted from the sorted cells. The immunoSEQ Assay was used to sequence the TCRbeta CDR3 regions. TCRdb carries this immuneACCESS record with in-frame sequences only. Its versions omit some clonotypes, under half of them owing to an unresolved V gene in the studies checked, with the rest unexplained. Counted in this sample were just over 70,000 clones; around 83% of them appeared once. The ten largest clones capture 0.78% of the sample. A note on this clone: Its antigen is currently not known. No base quality values were provided; no much bigger clone lies one nucleotide off.

The sequences come from CD4+ or CD8+ T cells sorted from blood, collected in a trial of the OX40 agonist ivuxolimab. This receptor was obtained from an adult with an advanced solid tumor such as melanoma, head and neck, liver or kidney cancer. The receptor chain draws on TRBV4-3 and TRBJ1-2; TRBD1 matches 9 bases in the middle. The CDR3 protein: CASSQADRGGYGYTF. The DNA is as follows: TGCGCCAGCAGCCAAGCCGACAGGGGGGGATATGGCTACACCTTC.